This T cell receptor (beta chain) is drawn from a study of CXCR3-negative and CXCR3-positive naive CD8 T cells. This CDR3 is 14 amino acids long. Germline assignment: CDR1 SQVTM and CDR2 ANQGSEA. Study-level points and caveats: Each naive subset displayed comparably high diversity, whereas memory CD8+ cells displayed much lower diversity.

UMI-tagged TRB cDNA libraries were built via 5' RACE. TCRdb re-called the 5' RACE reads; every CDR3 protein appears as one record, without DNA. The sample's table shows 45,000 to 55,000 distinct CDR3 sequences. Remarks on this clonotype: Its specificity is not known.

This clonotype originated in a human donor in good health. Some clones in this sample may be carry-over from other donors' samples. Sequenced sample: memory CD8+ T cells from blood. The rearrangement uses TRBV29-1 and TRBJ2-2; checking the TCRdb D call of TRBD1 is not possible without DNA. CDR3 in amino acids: CSVDPGKGTGELFF.